This is a list of T cell receptor beta chains from one sample in a study of shared clonotypes between healthy human individuals. Using immunoSEQ multiplex PCR, the repertoire was profiled, and TCRdb retains in-frame clones only, with some absent. The sample consists of roughly 810,000 clones, approximately 97% of them appearing once. Sequencing was performed on naive CD8+ T cells sorted from blood. Every receptor here comes from a man aged 25-45 years in good health. The conserved cysteine and the conserved F or W are not part of the CDR3 here.

TRBV27 ASSLGPMTGEQY
TRBV7-9 ASSPPLAGRYEQY
TRBV7-8 ASSLIASEQF
TRBV19 ASSIWASGSEQY
TRBV27 ASSSDYSSYNEQF
TRBV28 ASSQLVGGSYEQY
TRBV6-5 ASSLGTFYEQY
TRBV27 ASSSNSYEQY
TRBV7-9 ASGIALYEQF
TRBV2 ASSGIPYEQY
TRBV7-9 ASSPLGDRNTEAF
TRBV7-2 ASSHDRSGSSYNEQF
TRBV30 AWSPGTSWNEQF
TRBV11-2 ASSPEKDGLVMAF
TRBV9 ASSQTGSYNEQF
TRBV19 ASSIDLGDDMREGYNEQF
TRBV27 ASSARDPEGELF
TRBV19 ASSISPYEQY
TRBV15 ATRIYNEQF
TRBV29-1 SVAGAGLPSATDTQY
TRBV28 ASSFRPMRGGPADTQY
TRBV5-5 ASSLRSAGAHYGYT
TRBV27 ASSLGSGRYNEQF
TRBV27 ASSYGTAKETQY
TRBV7-9 ASSSGLGTALGNEQF
TRBV29-1 SVAGTSGRASSTDTQY
TRBV27 ASSLSAGEGYNEQF
TRBV18 ASSPEFGTESSYEQY
TRBV5-5 ASRSGTSNTGELF
TRBV2 ASRDRGVNEQF
TRBV2 ASRDRGISYEQY
TRBV30 AWRSRNTGELF
TRBV9 ASSVAGGRNEQF
TRBV19 ASSILGLGDEQY
TRBV7-8 ASSPGSSNNEQF
TRBV11-2 ASSLGGQGSGETQY
TRBV10-3 AISDSSGQPQH
TRBV4-3 ASSQGREETQY
TRBV15 ATTSSGRAF
TRBV27 ASSLGMNTEAF
TRBV19 ASSTLLRTNEKLF